What follows are 28 T cell receptor beta chains derived from one specimen sequenced in a study of blood T cell repertoires in COVID-19. Assay: immunoSEQ multiplex PCR; the TCRdb copy retains only in-frame clones and omits some. The repertoire consists of 200,000 to 250,000 clones, with around 87% occurring once and the leading ten covering roughly 3%. Sequencing was carried out using peripheral blood. The receptors shown here come from a woman aged 30 to 39 who had recovered from COVID-19.

The rearrangement uses TRBV19 and TRBJ1-4; D ambiguous. The ends were cut back, 5 bases at V and 7 bases at J, with 14 bases in the middle. CDR1 and CDR2 (germline): LNHDA, SQIVND (reference sequence). The CDR3 runs to 14 residues. CDR3 sequence: CASSVQPLAEKLFF. In DNA form, the CDR3 reads TGTGCCAGTAGTGTACAGCCTTTGGCTGAAAAACTGTTTTTT.

The chain employs TRBV27 and TRBJ2-7, with 9 bases that match TRBD2. The junction had 9 bases not matched to a gene; V was cut back by 6 bases and J by 6 bases. CDR3 size: 14 residues. The V gene's germline CDR1 is MNHEY and CDR2 SMNVEV (reference sequence). CDR3 region: CASRGMGGGVEQYF. CDR3 DNA sequence: TGTGCCAGCAGAGGAATGGGCGGGGGGGTCGAGCAGTACTTC.

The rearrangement joins TRBV5-1 to TRBJ1-5; D call uncertain. Trimming shortened V by 1 base and J by 4 bases, and 6 bases separated the two germline ends. The CDR3 runs to 13 residues. Germline V lookup: CDR1 SGHRS, CDR2 YFSETQ. The CDR3 DNA is TGCGCCAGCAGCTTGAGCCCAAATCAGCCCCAGCATTTT. Translating it yields CASSLSPNQPQHF. The full variable domain, with the rest looked up from reference TRBV5-1 and TRBJ1-5, is KAGVTQTPRYLIKTRGQQVTLSCSPISGHRSVSWYQQTPGQGLQFLFEYFSETQRNKGNFPGRFSGRQFSNSRSEMNVSTLELGDSALYLCASSLSPNQPQHFGDGTRLSIL.

The chain combines TRBV27 with TRBJ1-5; no definite D call. The CDR3 loop spans 15 amino acids. CDR1 MNHEY and CDR2 SMNVEV come from the germline V gene (reference sequence). V was shortened by 8 bases and J by 3 bases, with 17 bases between the two germline ends. The CDR3 protein is CASGNIGEPNQPQHF. The CDR3 bases are TGTGCCAGCGGTAACATAGGAGAACCCAATCAGCCCCAGCATTTT.

This sequence joins TRBV6-5 and TRBJ1-1; 9 nucleotides match TRBD1. The CDR3 contains 16 residues. V shed 2 bases, J shed 2 bases, and the junction held 6 bases outside the gene matches. The V gene's germline CDR1 is MNHEY and CDR2 SVGAGI. CDR3 loop: CASSYNRDRVNTEAFF. The CDR3 nucleotides read TGTGCCAGCAGTTACAACCGGGACAGGGTAAACACTGAAGCTTTCTTT.

The rearrangement uses TRBV9 and TRBJ2-7; 8 bases are shared with TRBD1. The germline CDR1 and CDR2 sequences are SGDLS and YYNGEE. The CDR3 length is 14 residues. J was trimmed by 2 bases and V by 3 bases; bases with no gene match: 4. The CDR3 bases are TGTGCCAGCAGCGCCGGGACAGGCACCTACGAGCAGTACTTC. Residues: CASSAGTGTYEQYF.

The genes are TRBV7-2 and TRBJ1-2; maybe TRBD1 (5 bases). CDR3 length: 14 amino acids. Germline V gene lookup returns CDR1 SGHTA and CDR2 FQGNSA. V was shortened by 5 bases and J by 2 bases, with 12 bases between the two germline ends. The CDR3 sequence: CASSRRGSNYGYTF. The CDR3 nucleotides read TGTGCCAGCAGCCGGAGGGGATCAAACTATGGCTACACCTTC.

This chain joins TRBV7-9 and TRBJ2-5; D remains ambiguous. V was trimmed by 5 bases and J by 3 bases, leaving 4 bases between them. Germline CDR1 and CDR2: SEHNR and FQNEAQ (reference sequence). The CDR3 has 11 residues. CDR3 region: CASSPKETQYF. Written as DNA, the CDR3 is TGTGCCAGCAGCCCTAAAGAGACCCAGTACTTC. The variable domain in full, with the rest retrieved from reference TRBV7-9 and TRBJ2-5, is DTGVSQNPRHKITKRGQNVTFRCDPISEHNRLYWYRQTLGQGPEFLTYFQNEAQLEKSRLLSDRFSAERPKGSFSTLEIQRTEQGDSAMYLCASSPKETQYFGPGTRLLVL.

This clone was recorded once. The V and J genes are TRBV6-5 and TRBJ2-7; D is unclear. Trimming took off 6 bases at V and 4 bases at J, with 13 bases between the two ends. The germline V gene encodes CDR1 MNHEY and CDR2 SVGAGI. The CDR3 contains 13 residues. The CDR3 reads CASRAASFYEQYF. CDR3 in DNA: TGTGCCAGCAGGGCGGCATCTTTTTACGAGCAGTACTTC.

The rearrangement joins TRBV4-3 to TRBJ2-1; TRBD2 might be the D (6 bases). CDR1 LGHNA and CDR2 YSLEER come from the germline V gene. The V and J ends lost 1 base and 7 bases respectively, with 14 bases between them. This CDR3 region has 15 residues. The CDR3 nucleotides read TGCGCCAGCAGCCAAGGACGGGGGAGCGGAAATGAGCAGTTCTTC. Protein: CASSQGRGSGNEQFF.

The V and J genes are TRBV7-2 and TRBJ1-2, with 8 bases that match TRBD1. The CDR3 totals 15 residues. CDR1 SGHTA and CDR2 FQGNSA come from the germline V gene. V lost 2 bases and J lost 5; bases outside the gene matches: 7. DNA of the CDR3: TGTGCCAGCAGCTTACCCCGAGACAGGGGATATGGCTACACCTTC. Translating gives CASSLPRDRGYGYTF.

The chain uses TRBV6-6 and TRBJ2-3; no reliable D call. The CDR3 has 11 residues. Germline V gene data show CDR1 as MNHNY and CDR2 as SVGAGI (reference sequence). V lost 3 bases to trimming and J lost 10 bases, with 8 bases between them. The CDR3, as DNA: TGTGCCAGCAGTTATCGAGAGGCGCAGTATTTT. Translation: CASSYREAQYF.

The rearrangement joins TRBV19 to TRBJ1-5; no reliable D call. The CDR3 extends over 13 amino acids. V was clipped by 6 bases and J by 5 bases, with 11 bases between them. The germline V gene has CDR1 LNHDA and CDR2 SQIVND (reference sequence). The CDR3 DNA follows: TGTGCCAGTAGCAGATCGGCGGATCAGCCCCAGCATTTT. It is translated as CASSRSADQPQHF.

J is TRBJ1-4 and V is TRBV18, with 9 bases that match TRBD1. With 5 bases clipped from V and 7 bases from J, the junction kept 8 bases outside the gene matches. This CDR3 spans 15 amino acids. In germline, CDR1 is KGHSH, CDR2 LQKENI. The CDR3 nucleotides read TGTGCCAGCTCAAGGACAGGGGCTCGGGGTGAAAAACTGTTTTTT. Its translation is CASSRTGARGEKLFF. Together with reference TRBV18 and TRBJ1-4, the CDR3 gives the full variable domain: NAGVMQNPRHLVRRRGQEARLRCSPMKGHSHVYWYRQLPEEGLKFMVYLQKENIIDESGMPKERFSAEFPKEGPSILRIQQVVRGDSAAYFCASSRTGARGEKLFFGSGTQLSVL.

This clone was picked up a small number of times. At the DNA level, this CDR3 is encoded by other sequences in the same sample as well. V is TRBV27 and J is TRBJ2-2; unclear D gene. Trimming took 3 bases from V and 4 from J, leaving 6 bases between them. Per the germline V gene, CDR1 is MNHEY and CDR2 is SMNVEV (reference sequence). This CDR3 contains 13 residues. The CDR3 loop is CASSFTRTGELFF. The CDR3 nucleotides are TGTGCCAGCAGTTTTACGCGCACCGGGGAGCTGTTTTTT.

CDR3 nucleotides: TGTGCCAGCAGCTTAGGATTGGTCCGAGCCTACGAGCAGTACTTC. Its translation is CASSLGLVRAYEQYF. The rearrangement links TRBV11-2 to TRBJ2-7; D uncertain. Trimming cost V 1 base and J 2 bases, with 12 bases left between them. The CDR3 runs to 15 residues. The germline gives CDR1 SGHAT, CDR2 FQNNGV.

V usage is TRBV6-5 and J usage is TRBJ1-5, with D maybe TRBD1 (5 bases). Germline V CDR1 and CDR2: MNHEY, SVGAGI. Trimming stripped 4 bases from V and 4 bases from J, with 14 bases between. The CDR3 is 15 residues long. The CDR3 region is CASSSVGGRNQPQHF. The CDR3 DNA reads as TGTGCCAGCAGTTCTGTCGGGGGGAGAAATCAGCCCCAGCATTTT.

The V gene is TRBV24-1, the J gene TRBJ1-5, with a tentative D call TRBD1 (6 bases). The ends were cut back, 8 bases at V and 2 bases at J, with 12 bases in the middle. In germline, CDR1 is KGHDR, CDR2 SFDVKD. This CDR3 is built from 14 residues. CDR3 DNA: TGTGCCACCACGACAGGCCGGGGCAATCAGCCCCAGCATTTT. It codes for CATTTGRGNQPQHF.

The chain employs TRBV6-5 and TRBJ2-1, with a possible D match to TRBD1 (6 bases). CDR1 is MNHEY, CDR2 SVGAGI, per germline. The CDR3 consists of 15 residues. The V and J ends lost 0 bases and 8 bases respectively, with 14 bases between them. CDR3 residues: CASSYSFTGLDEQFF. CDR3 nucleotide sequence: TGTGCCAGCAGTTACTCTTTTACAGGGCTGGATGAGCAGTTCTTC.

The CDR3 sequence is CAISAIMEGYTF. In DNA, the CDR3 is TGTGCCATCAGTGCTATCATGGAGGGCTACACCTTC. The V gene is TRBV10-3, the J gene TRBJ1-2; unclear D gene. V was cut by 4 bases and J by 8 bases, with 11 bases left in between. Germline CDR1 is ENHRY and CDR2 is SYGVKD. There are 12 residues in the CDR3.

V gene TRBV9 combines with J gene TRBJ2-3; 13 bases align to TRBD2. This CDR3 is built from 17 residues. Germline V CDR1 and CDR2: SGDLS, YYNGEE. The V and J ends lost 3 bases and 1 base, in that order; junction bases with no gene match: 5. This chain's CDR3 is CASSDRLAGGRTDTQYF. In DNA form, the CDR3 reads TGTGCCAGCAGCGACCGACTAGCGGGGGGTCGCACAGATACGCAGTATTTT.

The chain couples TRBV6-5 to TRBJ1-5; TRBD1 aligns across 8 bases. This CDR3 has 14 residues. Looked up from germline, CDR1 is MNHEY and CDR2 is SVGAGI. V lost 5 bases, J lost 11 bases, and 11 bases stayed unmatched. This chain's CDR3 is CASSTDRGQKAQHF. The CDR3 DNA reads as TGTGCCAGCAGTACCGACAGGGGTCAAAAGGCCCAGCATTTT.

In this sample, this clone turned up a few times. CDR3 residues: CASSVAPVYNEQFF. In DNA, the CDR3 is TGTGCCAGCAGCGTAGCTCCCGTGTACAATGAGCAGTTCTTC. This chain joins TRBV9 and TRBJ2-1; D gene ambiguous. CDR1 is SGDLS and CDR2 is YYNGEE in the germline V gene. There are 14 residues in the CDR3. V lost 0 bases to trimming and J lost 4 bases, with 8 bases between them.

This rearrangement joins TRBV19 to TRBJ1-1; no reliable D call. The germline V and J ends were trimmed by 3 bases and 6 bases, with 11 bases remaining between them. This CDR3 contains 13 residues. Germline CDR1 and CDR2: LNHDA and SQIVND (reference sequence). CDR3 nucleotides: TGTGCCAGTAGTATGGCCACATTGGCTGAAGCTTTCTTT. Protein: CASSMATLAEAFF. Combining the CDR3 with reference TRBV19 and TRBJ1-1 gives the whole variable domain DGGITQSPKYLFRKEGQNVTLSCEQNLNHDAMYWYRQDPGQGLRLIYYSQIVNDFQKGDIAEGYSVSREKKESFPLTVTSAQKNPTAFYLCASSMATLAEAFFGQGTRLTVV.

The chain recombines TRBV5-5 with TRBJ1-1; D not certain. Germline loops: CDR1 SGHKS, CDR2 YYEKEE (reference sequence). V was shortened by 4 bases and J by 3 bases, with 16 bases between the two germline ends. The CDR3 runs to 15 residues. DNA for the CDR3: TGTGCCAGCAGCCGTTTTGGAGGGTCGGACACTGAAGCTTTCTTT. It translates to CASSRFGGSDTEAFF.

The V and J genes are TRBV5-4 and TRBJ1-2, with 9 bases fitting TRBD1. CDR3 size: 13 residues. J lost 6 bases, V lost 6 bases, and 6 bases had no gene match. Germline CDR1 reads SGHNT; CDR2 reads YYREEE (reference sequence). The CDR3 reads CASTLGTGHGYTF. CDR3 coding DNA: TGTGCCAGCACCCTAGGGACAGGGCATGGCTACACCTTC.

The J gene is TRBJ2-3, the V gene TRBV10-1; a weak D match, TRBD2 (6 bases). Germline loops: CDR1 WNHNN, CDR2 SYGVQD (reference sequence). V was cut by 7 bases and J by 2 bases, with 10 bases left in between. The CDR3 covers 13 residues. CDR3 DNA: TGCGCCAGCAAGGCGGGGCCCACAGATACGCAGTATTTT. It yields the protein CASKAGPTDTQYF.

This clone was observed a handful of times. The chain uses TRBV6-6 and TRBJ1-1; tentatively, D is TRBD1 (5 bases). CDR1 MNHNY and CDR2 SVGAGI come from the germline V gene (reference sequence). CDR3 length: 13 residues. The germline V and J ends were trimmed by 6 bases and 1 base, with 9 bases remaining between them. This chain's CDR3 is CASRSTGNTEAFF. In DNA, the CDR3 is TGTGCCAGCAGGTCTACAGGGAACACTGAAGCTTTCTTT.